Sequencing of this TCR beta chain was carried out in a study of cytomegalovirus exposure and HLA in healthy donors. PCR involved 60 Vbeta and 13 Jbeta primers. TCRdb's copy holds only in-frame clones and misses some; the assay was immunoSEQ multiplex PCR. Among about 180,000 clones listed, over 60% were seen once. About this clone itself: The antigen is not known.

Though nominally healthy at sampling, donors likely had unrecorded immune exposures. There are 13 residues in the CDR3. CDR1 SEHNR and CDR2 FQNEAQ come from the germline V gene (reference sequence). Between the trimmed V and J ends, which lost 0 bases and 4 bases, there was a span of 5 bases. The study, taken as a whole, reports: The study dropped some indistinguishable V segments, TRBV6-2 and TRBV6-3 among them. Most TCR sequences were rare, but some public TCRs occurred in many donors. In vitro data verified a few CMV-associated chains as specific for CMV antigens.

This TCR came from a man aged 18 to 30 in good health and CMV-seronegative. The rearrangement links TRBV7-9 to TRBJ2-3; D might be TRBD1 (5 bases). Sample: PBMCs. CDR3 bases: TGTGCCAGCAGCTTAGCAGGGGCAGATACGCAGTATTTT. Protein product: CASSLAGADTQYF.